The clone carrying this T cell receptor beta chain was seen only a few times. Trimming took 1 base from V and 2 from J, leaving 9 bases between them. The CDR3 spans 15 residues. Germline loops: CDR1 SGHDN, CDR2 FVKESK. These data come from a study of cytotoxic CD8 clonotypes in ibrutinib-treated CLL. The wider study: Among the samples, the mean was roughly 280,000 productive templates and 75,000 to 95,000 productive rearrangements.

Clones were sequenced by immunoSEQ multiplex PCR, and TCRdb holds only the in-frame ones, with some missing. The sample shows around 150,000 clones, around 84% of them seen only once. The receptor comes from a human donor with chronic lymphocytic leukemia. The sample consisted of PBMCs, taken after 36 months of ibrutinib treatment. V gene TRBV14 combines with J gene TRBJ1-3; possibly TRBD1 for D (6 bases). Here the CDR3 reads CASSQVGGTGNTIYF. The DNA of the CDR3 is TGTGCCAGCAGCCAAGTAGGGGGAACTGGAAACACCATATATTTT.